This paragraph reports one T cell receptor (beta chain). Its target is unknown. Sample treatment: some 20 received Ad26.COV2.S at low or high dose, single or two shots; a few received placebo; per-sample allocation not given. At day 63 after the first vaccine or placebo injection, samples were drawn. Wuhan-strain spike was delivered by a replication-incompetent Ad26 vector. The data stem from a study of Ad26.COV2.S vaccination and SARS-CoV-2 variants. On the study more broadly: Ad26.COV2.S was injected intramuscularly once or twice, 56 days apart. Study-wide results and limits: In vaccinated individuals, spike-specific CD8+ and CD4+ T cell responses reportedly displayed substantial breadth.

The CDR3 length is 16 residues. Germline CDR1 and CDR2: SGDLS and YYNGEE. Trimming cost V 2 bases and J 5 bases; bases outside gene matches: 8. Method: immunoSEQ multiplex PCR; TCRdb's copy keeps in-frame clones and lacks some. The data hold around 400,000 clones, with 89% observed a single time. The input for sequencing was peripheral blood, taken in a trial of Ad26.COV2.S vaccine versus placebo. The receptor was derived from a person aged 18-60 years who received the Ad26.COV2.S COVID-19 vaccine or a placebo. This chain joins TRBV9 and TRBJ2-5, with TRBD2 identical over 11 bases. This CDR3 is CASSVGVAGGLETQYF. The CDR3 DNA follows: TGTGCCAGCAGCGTGGGGGTAGCGGGAGGGTTGGAGACCCAGTACTTC. Based on the CDR3 plus reference TRBV9 and TRBJ2-5, the full variable domain is DSGVTQTPKHLITATGQRVTLRCSPRSGDLSVYWYQQSLDQGLQFLIQYYNGEERAKGNILERFSAQQFPDLHSELNLSSLELGDSALYFCASSVGVAGGLETQYFGPGTRLLVL.